This T cell receptor (beta chain) comes out of a study of beta chain features in type 1 diabetes listed by TCRdb under 2018. In the study overall: Mean age, gender distribution, total cell number and subset yield were not different between patients and healthy donors. A total of approximately 110,000,000 sorted cells were examined across all samples, and a strong correlation was observed between cell number per subset and RNA yield. In the study, recently diagnosed type 1 diabetes patients and matched healthy donors were compared on the TCRB repertoires of their sorted circulating CD4+ T cell subsets. Regulatory and stem cell-like memory subsets were obtained from only 8 patients and roughly 8 healthy donors, while naive and central memory subsets were obtained from all 28 donors.

The High Capacity cDNA Reverse Transcription Kit was used to reverse transcribe all of the isolated RNA, meaning that expressed TCRB transcripts were what got sequenced. Deep immunoSEQ sequencing was performed on naive, central memory and regulatory T cell samples, with an average of about 3.57 million total reads per sample. Sorted cells were lysed in RLT buffer, and RNA was extracted using DNase-treated RNeasy Micro or Mini kits according to cell number. Each cell subset was processed separately to prevent cross-contamination, with patient and healthy donor samples processed together. Using the immunoSEQ multiplex PCR, TCRB sequences were amplified from cDNA into 87-bp fragments spanning the CDR3 region. Sequencing of the amplicons was performed on the Illumina HiSeq platform. The paper's data handling went like this. Synthetic template baselines were used to correct PCR bias computationally, reads within Hamming distance 2 were collapsed, and singletons that could not be merged were discarded. Reads were aligned against IMGT to assign V, D and J genes, CDR3 length and insertions or deletions at six rearrangement sites. Within each subset, clonotype counts were normalized to the number of sorted cells before true diversity and Gini coefficients were calculated with the tcR R package. The overlap coefficient, calculated on TCRB nucleotide sequences, was used to quantify repertoire sharing. Out-of-frame TCRB sequences from naive cells were analyzed to stand in for the pre-selection repertoire. TCRdb provides this immuneACCESS table in a form limited to in-frame rearrangements. Some clones are lacking; in checked studies, under half of them reflect an unresolved V gene, and why the rest are absent is not known. V, J and clone size are those of that table, while D and trimming were read from the DNA. The sample table shows 970,000 or so clones, and roughly 17% are seen once. Clones ranked in the top ten supply 0.023% of the sample.

This clone was picked up a small number of times. No cognate antigen has been identified for it. Per-base qualities were not stored, and no clone one base away is much larger. From each donor, a single peripheral blood sample of approximately 120 mL on average was drawn into heparinised tubes. A BD FACSAria II was used to sort naive, central memory, regulatory and stem cell-like memory CD4+ T cells with a panel that included CD45RO, CCR7, CD25, CD127, CD95 and CD27. A purity above 98% was achieved for all sorted populations. Right away, PBMCs were isolated by Lymphoprep density gradient centrifugation and were stained directly, with no culture step. To minimize batch effects, samples were stained and sorted in pairs, one healthy donor with one patient per experiment. The CDR3 numbers 16 residues from cysteine through phenylalanine. Only the CDR3 portion is preserved as DNA: 48 bases, with reading frame beginning at the first base. From a lookup of the germline V gene, CDR1 and CDR2 are SGHTA and FQGTGA. Trimming takes 0 bases off V and 4 bases off J; junction bases not matched to a gene: 5.

What the work shows at the level of the full study, not this receptor alone: At VDJ recombination sites, patients with type 1 diabetes made fewer insertions and deleted more nucleotides, a pattern implying thymic rearrangement abnormalities. Type 1 diabetes patients showed a moderate but significant shortening of TCRB CDR3 length in all four CD4+ subsets. Shorter templates might have been favored by PCR, but patient and control samples were amplified and corrected together, so both groups would have been affected equally by any skew. Because the HLA sub-analyses included only small numbers of individuals, any influence of HLA type on TCRB rearrangement was left unresolved. Naive, central memory and regulatory TCRB repertoires appeared more similar among patients than among healthy donors. Because cDNA rather than genomic DNA was sequenced, highly expressing activated cells could have been over-represented, although no difference in activation and CD3 levels was found between groups.

This receptor chain uses TRBV7-3 and TRBJ2-2; TRBD2 agrees with 7 junctional bases. The sequencing input was naive CD4+ T cells from blood. The meaning of the sample's cell subset or site label: true naive CD4+ T cells. This sequence was found in a woman under 30 in good health. The CDR3 region: CASSLTLGGGTGELFF. Read as DNA, the sequence is TGTGCCAGCAGCTTAACGCTGGGCGGGGGCACCGGGGAGCTGTTTTTT.